Listed below are T cell receptor beta chains from one sample, sequenced in a study of CD8+CD57+ T cells in acquired aplastic anemia. TCRdb processed the reads anew with MiXCR; each CDR3 protein has one entry. The data contain approximately 100,000 distinct CDR3 sequences, around two thirds of them singletons. Sequencing was performed on sorted CD4+, CD8+, or CD8+CD57+ T cells (not recorded which) from PBMCs. These receptors all come from a human donor with aplastic anemia. CDR3s include the opening cysteine and the closing phenylalanine or tryptophan. The D gene is left open where the match is weak. Size is stated for part of the rows, as once, few or many counts, or as a class when the clone is expanded.

clone_size	v_call	d_call	j_call	cdr3_nt	cdr3_aa
few	TRBV20-1	NA	TRBJ1-5	TGCAGTGCTAGAGGGGGGGCGGAATATCAGCCCCAGCATTTT	CSARGGAEYQPQHF
NA	TRBV10-3	NA	TRBJ2-3	TGCGCCAACAGACCGACTAGGGAGAGGGCCACAGATACGCAGTATTTT	CANRPTRERATDTQYF
many	TRBV27	TRBD2	TRBJ2-1	TGTGCCAGCAGTACACTAGCGGGTGAGCAGTTCTTC	CASSTLAGEQFF
NA	TRBV27	TRBD1	TRBJ1-1	TGTGCCAGCAGTTTATCGACAGGGGGTGAAGCTTTCTTT	CASSLSTGGEAFF
many	TRBV7-2	TRBD2	TRBJ2-4	TGTGCCAGCAGCTTAAGGACTAGCGGGGGGGCTAACATTCAGTACTTC	CASSLRTSGGANIQYF
NA	TRBV5-1	NA	TRBJ1-2	TGCGCCAGCAGCCCGTCCCTGGGCAGGCGGCCGGACTACACCTTC	CASSPSLGRRPDYTF
medium-sized	TRBV2	NA	TRBJ2-3	TGTGCCAGCAGTGTCAGCCGCACAGATACGCAGTATTTT	CASSVSRTDTQYF
NA	TRBV24-1	TRBD1	TRBJ2-4	TGTGCCACCTCCAGGGGGCGCCCAGCCAAAAACATTCAGTACTTC	CATSRGRPAKNIQYF
NA	TRBV2	NA	TRBJ2-7	TGTGCCAGCGCAGGGAAAGAGGGATACGAGCAGTACTTC	CASAGKEGYEQYF
few	TRBV20-1	TRBD2	TRBJ2-7	TGCAGTGCTAGAGGCCGGGACGTAGCGGGAGGAGCCTACGAGCAGTACTTC	CSARGRDVAGGAYEQYF
once	TRBV5-4	TRBD1	TRBJ2-5	TGTGCCAGCAGCTTAGGACAGGGCGGGGAGACCCAGTACTTC	CASSLGQGGETQYF
NA	TRBV24-1	NA	TRBJ1-1	TGTGCCACCAGTGATTTGACGGGGTCGGTGGCTTTCTTT	CATSDLTGSVAFF
NA	TRBV7-2	TRBD1	TRBJ2-7	TGTGCCAGCAGCACCCTGGACAGGGGGCATTACGAGCAGTACTTC	CASSTLDRGHYEQYF
NA	TRBV10-3	NA	TRBJ2-7	TGTGCCACCAGGACGTTAGCCTACGAGCAGTACTTC	CATRTLAYEQYF
NA	TRBV20-1	NA	TRBJ1-1	TGCAGTGCTAGTCCCCGGGGGGGCCTGAACACTGAAGCTTTCTTT	CSASPRGGLNTEAFF
NA	TRBV7-7	TRBD1	TRBJ2-5	TGTGCTAGCAGTATCACCCAGGGGGCAGGAGAGACCCAGTACTTC	CASSITQGAGETQYF
few	TRBV7-2	NA	TRBJ1-5	TGTGCCAGCAGCGCGCAGGTAGCCCAGCCCCAGCATTTT	CASSAQVAQPQHF
few	TRBV15	NA	TRBJ2-1	TGTGCCACCGGTCTCTCGAATGAGCAGTTCTTC	CATGLSNEQFF
NA	TRBV7-3	TRBD1	TRBJ2-3	TGTGCCAGCAGCTCCCGACAGGGAATGGCAGATACGCAGTATTTT	CASSSRQGMADTQYF
NA	TRBV7-3	TRBD1	TRBJ2-1	TGTGCCAGCAGCCTGGGACAGGGCCCTTACAATGAGCAGTTCTTC	CASSLGQGPYNEQFF
NA	TRBV20-1	NA	TRBJ1-2	TGCAGTGCTAGAGTGGGTTTAGGCAGTCATGGCTACACCTTC	CSARVGLGSHGYTF
NA	TRBV19	NA	TRBJ2-1	TGTGCCAGTAGTATAGGAAATGAGCAGTTCTTC	CASSIGNEQFF
NA	TRBV6-5	NA	TRBJ2-2	TGTGCCAGCAGTTCCCCCCGGGATTCTAACACCGGGGAGCTGTTTTTT	CASSSPRDSNTGELFF
NA	TRBV20-1	TRBD2	TRBJ2-7	TGCAGTGCTGGGAGACTAGCGGGAGAGGTCTACGAGCAGTACTTC	CSAGRLAGEVYEQYF
NA	TRBV5-1	NA	TRBJ2-2	TGCGCCAGCACCGCGGTTCGGGCCGGGGAGCTGTTTTTT	CASTAVRAGELFF
few	TRBV5-1	NA	TRBJ1-2	TGCGCCAGCAGTGGTGGTGTCTATGGCTACACCTTC	CASSGGVYGYTF
NA	TRBV7-3	TRBD2	TRBJ2-5	TGTGCCAGCAGCTCGGCTAGCGGCGCGCAAGAGACCCAGTACTTC	CASSSASGAQETQYF
NA	TRBV24-1	TRBD1	TRBJ1-2	TGTGCCACCAGTGATGGGGACAGAACGAACTATGGCTACACCTTC	CATSDGDRTNYGYTF
NA	TRBV7-6	NA	TRBJ2-3	TGTGCCAGCAGCTCCCCGTCGGTAGATACGCAGTATTTT	CASSSPSVDTQYF
NA	TRBV24-1	TRBD2	TRBJ2-1	TGTGCCACCAGTGCCCTTGGGACTAGCGGGAGCTCCTACAATGAGCAGTTCTTC	CATSALGTSGSSYNEQFF
NA	TRBV6-2/TRBV6-3	NA	TRBJ1-1	TGTGCCAGCAGTCGGACAGAGAACACTGAAGCTTTCTTT	CASSRTENTEAFF
few	TRBV10-1	TRBD1	TRBJ1-4	TGCGCCAGCCCCGTGGGACAGGGGAGGGATGAAAAACTGTTTTTT	CASPVGQGRDEKLFF